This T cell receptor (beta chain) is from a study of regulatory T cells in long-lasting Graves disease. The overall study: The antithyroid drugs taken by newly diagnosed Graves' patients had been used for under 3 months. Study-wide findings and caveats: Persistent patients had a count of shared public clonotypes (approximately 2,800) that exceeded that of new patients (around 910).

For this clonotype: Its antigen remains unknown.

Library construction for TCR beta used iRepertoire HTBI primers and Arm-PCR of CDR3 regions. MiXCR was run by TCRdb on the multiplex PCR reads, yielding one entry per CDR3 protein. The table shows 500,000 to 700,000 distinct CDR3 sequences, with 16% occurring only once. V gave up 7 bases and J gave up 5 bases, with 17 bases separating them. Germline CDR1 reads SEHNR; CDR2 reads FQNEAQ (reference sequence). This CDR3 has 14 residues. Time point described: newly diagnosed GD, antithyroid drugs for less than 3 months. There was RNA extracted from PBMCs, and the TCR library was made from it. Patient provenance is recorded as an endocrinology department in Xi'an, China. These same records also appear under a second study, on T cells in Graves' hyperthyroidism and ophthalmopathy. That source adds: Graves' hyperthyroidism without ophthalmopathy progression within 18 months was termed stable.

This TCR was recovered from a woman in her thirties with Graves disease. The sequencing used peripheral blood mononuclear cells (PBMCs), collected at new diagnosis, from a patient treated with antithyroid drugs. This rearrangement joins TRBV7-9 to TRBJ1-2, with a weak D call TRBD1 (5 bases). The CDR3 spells CASILDTGTYGYTF. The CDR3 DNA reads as TGTGCCAGCATCCTTGATACAGGAACATATGGCTACACCTTC.